Detailed here is one T cell receptor (beta chain). Its antigen is still unknown. Data came from immunoSEQ multiplex PCR; TCRdb stores just in-frame clones and leaves some out. The sample includes 65,000 to 100,000 clones, roughly four fifths of them seen just once. CDR1 is MNHEY and CDR2 is SMNVEV in the germline V gene (reference sequence). The CDR3 totals 14 residues. Trimming stripped 5 bases from V and 10 bases from J, with 18 bases between. The sample comes from a study of OX40 agonist ivuxolimab in advanced cancers. Study context: The mean age was around 56 years, ranging from about 20 to 90, with around four fifths of participants male. Study observations and caveats: Some nonresponders additionally presented with little normalized T-cell clonal expansion.

The TCR sequence derives from an adult with an advanced solid tumor such as melanoma, head and neck, liver or kidney cancer. The sequenced sample was CD4+ or CD8+ T cells sorted from blood, obtained in a trial of the OX40 agonist ivuxolimab. The chain has TRBV27 and TRBJ2-1, with D possibly being TRBD1 or TRBD2 (5 bases each). In nucleotides, the CDR3 is TGTGCCAGCAGTCGTCCGGGACCAGGGTCCGAGCAGTTCTTC. Amino acids: CASSRPGPGSEQFF.